This T cell receptor (beta chain) is from a study of cytomegalovirus exposure and HLA in healthy donors. Whole-study findings and limits: V- and J-gene trimming in TCR beta was tied to a missense DCLRE1C variant by an analysis performed later.

As regards this clone: What it binds is not known.

This CDR3 has 18 amino acids. With V trimmed by 0 bases and J by 5 bases, 10 bases remained unmatched. Germline values: CDR1 LGHNA, CDR2 YSLEER. The study ran its PCR with 60 Vbeta and 13 Jbeta primers. The protocol was immunoSEQ multiplex PCR, while the TCRdb copy is restricted to in-frame clones and leaves out a portion. The repertoire holds some 90,000 clones, with about 70% as singletons. Sequencing used PBMCs. This clonotype was obtained from a man aged 35 to 55 in good health and CMV-seronegative. The chain has TRBV4-3 and TRBJ2-5; 12 bases are a match to TRBD2. Written as DNA, the CDR3 is TGCGCCAGCAGCCAAGAATTGTCTAGCGGGGGGGCATGGGAGACCCAGTACTTC. Protein: CASSQELSSGGAWETQYF.